The TCR beta chain under discussion was sequenced for a study of post-analysis software for immune sequencing data. This clonotype was counted between two and nine times. The target antigen is unknown. CDR1 and CDR2 from the germline V gene are SGHTA and FQGNSA. This CDR3 comprises 16 residues. Presence of unique molecular identifiers characterized the TCR beta cDNA libraries. TCRdb fed the PCR reads into MiXCR, producing one record per CDR3 protein. The sample has 750,000 to 950,000 distinct CDR3 sequences; approximately 44% are singletons. Study results and limitations: The study found TRBV5-6, TRBV5-1 and TRBV20-1 among five or six TRBV segments more frequent in patients than controls.

This rearrangement joins TRBV7-2 to TRBJ2-4; 11 bases fit TRBD2. The DNA end is a closer match to TRBJ2-7, so the J assignment may be wrong. Sample: blood. The clonotype originates from a girl aged 10-17 years with multiple sclerosis. The CDR3 reads CASSLIVLAGVNEQYF. The CDR3 bases are TGTGCCAGCAGCTTAATAGTACTAGCGGGAGTCAACGAGCAGTACTTC.